This TCR beta chain was captured by sequencing in a study of T cells in Graves' hyperthyroidism and ophthalmopathy. This clonotype was seen ten or more times. What it binds is not known. Patients aged 18 to 65 had newly diagnosed hyperthyroidism that had lasted under 2 months. The PBMCs had their origin in approximately 10 ml of fresh peripheral blood. The junction had 8 bases not matched to a gene; V was cut back by 5 bases and J by 4 bases. CDR3 size: 15 residues. Per the germline V gene, CDR1 is SGHTA and CDR2 is FQGTGA. Study-level findings and limits: Within blood appeared most thyroid clonotypes that had expanded above 0.001.

Template material for amplifying TCR beta CDR3 regions consisted of RNA transcripts. The primer set for the first-round RT-PCR of the TCR CDR3 was HTBI. Each CDR3 protein is one row after TCRdb ran MiXCR on the multiplex PCR reads. The sample comprises over 200,000 distinct CDR3 sequences, over 15% of which are singletons, and 50% rests with the top ten. V usage is TRBV7-3 and J usage is TRBJ2-1; 7 bases fit TRBD1. This TCR was sampled from a man in his fifties or sixties with Graves' hyperthyroidism. Sequencing was performed on blood. The chain's CDR3 is CASSRGGALYNEQFF. The CDR3 coding sequence is TGTGCCAGCAGCAGAGGGGGCGCCTTGTACAATGAGCAGTTCTTC.